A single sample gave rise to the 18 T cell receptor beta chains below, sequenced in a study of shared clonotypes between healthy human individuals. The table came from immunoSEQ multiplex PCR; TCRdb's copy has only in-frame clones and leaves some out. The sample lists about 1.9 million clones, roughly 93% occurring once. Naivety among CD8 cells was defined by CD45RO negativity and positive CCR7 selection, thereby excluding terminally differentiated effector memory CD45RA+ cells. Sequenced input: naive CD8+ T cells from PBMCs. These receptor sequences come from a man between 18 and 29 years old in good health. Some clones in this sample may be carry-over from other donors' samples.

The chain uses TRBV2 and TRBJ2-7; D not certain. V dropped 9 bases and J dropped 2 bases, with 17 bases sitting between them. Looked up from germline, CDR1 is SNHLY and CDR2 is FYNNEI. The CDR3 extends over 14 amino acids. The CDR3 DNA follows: TGTGCCAGTGTGACTGCGGATCGGCCCTACGAGCAGTACTTC. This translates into CASVTADRPYEQYF.

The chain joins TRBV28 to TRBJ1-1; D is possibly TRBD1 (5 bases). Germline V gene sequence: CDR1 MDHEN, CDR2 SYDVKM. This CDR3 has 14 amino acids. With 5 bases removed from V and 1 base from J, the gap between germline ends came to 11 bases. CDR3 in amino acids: CASSPPQGNTEAFF. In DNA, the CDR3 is TGTGCCAGCAGTCCCCCTCAGGGGAACACTGAAGCTTTCTTT.

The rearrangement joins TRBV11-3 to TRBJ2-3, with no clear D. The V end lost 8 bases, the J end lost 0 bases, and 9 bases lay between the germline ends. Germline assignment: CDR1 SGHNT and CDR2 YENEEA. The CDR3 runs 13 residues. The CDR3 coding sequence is TGTGCCAGCCAAGGGTCTAGCACAGATACGCAGTATTTT. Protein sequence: CASQGSSTDTQYF. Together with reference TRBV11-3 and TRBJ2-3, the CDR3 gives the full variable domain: EAGVVQSPRYKIIEKKQPVAFWCNPISGHNTLYWYLQNLGQGPELLIRYENEEAVDDSQLPKDRFSAERLKGVDSTLKIQPAELGDSAVYLCASQGSSTDTQYFGPGTRLTVL.

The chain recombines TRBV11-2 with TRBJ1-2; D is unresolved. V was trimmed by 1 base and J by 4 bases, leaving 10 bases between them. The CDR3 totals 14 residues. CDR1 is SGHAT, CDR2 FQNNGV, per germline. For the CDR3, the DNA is TGTGCCAGCAGCTTAGGTAACAGCTCCTATGGCTACACCTTC. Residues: CASSLGNSSYGYTF.

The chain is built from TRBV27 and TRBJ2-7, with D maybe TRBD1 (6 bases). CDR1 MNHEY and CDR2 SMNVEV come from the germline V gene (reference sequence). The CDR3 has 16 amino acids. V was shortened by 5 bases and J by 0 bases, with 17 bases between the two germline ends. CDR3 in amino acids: CASSPMSGHHSYEQYF. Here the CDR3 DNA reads TGTGCCAGCAGTCCAATGTCGGGACACCACTCCTACGAGCAGTACTTC.

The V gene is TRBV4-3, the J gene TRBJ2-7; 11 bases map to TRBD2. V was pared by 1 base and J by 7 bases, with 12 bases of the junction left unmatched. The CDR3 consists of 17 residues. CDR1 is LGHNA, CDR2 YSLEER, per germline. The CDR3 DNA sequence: TGCGCCAGCAGCCAAGTCTTTACTAGCGGGAGAGTGGAAGAGCAGTACTTC. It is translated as CASSQVFTSGRVEEQYF.

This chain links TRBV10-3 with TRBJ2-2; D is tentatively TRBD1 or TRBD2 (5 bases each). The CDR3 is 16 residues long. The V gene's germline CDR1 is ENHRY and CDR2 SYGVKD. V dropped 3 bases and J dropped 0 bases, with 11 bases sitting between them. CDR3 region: CAISDPGHPNTGELFF. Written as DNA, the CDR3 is TGTGCCATCAGTGATCCGGGGCATCCGAACACCGGGGAGCTGTTTTTT.

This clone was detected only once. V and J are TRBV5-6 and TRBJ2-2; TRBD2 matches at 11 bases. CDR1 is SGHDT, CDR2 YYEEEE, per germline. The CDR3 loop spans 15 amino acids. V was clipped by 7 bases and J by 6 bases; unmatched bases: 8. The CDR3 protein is CASRTSGRWAGELFF. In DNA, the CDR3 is TGTGCCAGCCGCACTAGCGGGAGATGGGCCGGGGAGCTGTTTTTT.

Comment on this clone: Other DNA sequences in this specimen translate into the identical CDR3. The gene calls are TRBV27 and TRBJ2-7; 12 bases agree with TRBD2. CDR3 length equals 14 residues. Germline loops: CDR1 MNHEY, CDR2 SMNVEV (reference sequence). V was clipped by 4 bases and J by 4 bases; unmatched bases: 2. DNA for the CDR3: TGTGCCAGCAGTTCCGGGACTAGCGGGTACGAGCAGTACTTC. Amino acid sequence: CASSSGTSGYEQYF.

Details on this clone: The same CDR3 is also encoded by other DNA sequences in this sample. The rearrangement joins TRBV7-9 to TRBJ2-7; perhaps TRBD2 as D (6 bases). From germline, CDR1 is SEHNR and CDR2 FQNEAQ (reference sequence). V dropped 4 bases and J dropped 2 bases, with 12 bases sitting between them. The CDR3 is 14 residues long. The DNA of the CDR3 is TGTGCCAGCAGCTCGCGGGACCGAGCCTACGAGCAGTACTTC. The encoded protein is CASSSRDRAYEQYF.

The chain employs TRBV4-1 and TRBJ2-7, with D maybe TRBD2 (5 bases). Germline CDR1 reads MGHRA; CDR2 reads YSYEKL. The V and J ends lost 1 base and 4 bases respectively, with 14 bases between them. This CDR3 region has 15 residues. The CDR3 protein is CASSQVRGNLYEQYF. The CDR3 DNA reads TGCGCCAGCAGCCAAGTGCGAGGGAACTTATACGAGCAGTACTTC.

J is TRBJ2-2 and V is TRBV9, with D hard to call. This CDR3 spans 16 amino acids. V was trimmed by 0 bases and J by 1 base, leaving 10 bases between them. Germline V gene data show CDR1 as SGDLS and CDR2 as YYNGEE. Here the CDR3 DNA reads TGTGCCAGCAGCGTAGCTGGGCACCTGAACACCGGGGAGCTGTTTTTT. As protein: CASSVAGHLNTGELFF.

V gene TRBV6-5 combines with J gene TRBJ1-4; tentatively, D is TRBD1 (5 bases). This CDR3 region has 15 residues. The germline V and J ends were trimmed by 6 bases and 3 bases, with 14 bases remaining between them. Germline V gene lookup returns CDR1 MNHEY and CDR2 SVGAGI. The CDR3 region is CASSLRDVANEKLFF. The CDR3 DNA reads TGTGCCAGCAGCCTGAGGGACGTGGCTAATGAAAAACTGTTTTTT.

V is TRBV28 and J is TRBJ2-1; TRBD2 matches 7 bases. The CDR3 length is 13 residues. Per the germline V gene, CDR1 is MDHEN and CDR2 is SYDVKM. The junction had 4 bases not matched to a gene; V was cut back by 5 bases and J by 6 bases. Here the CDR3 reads CASSGGRSNEQFF. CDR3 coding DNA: TGTGCCAGCAGTGGCGGGAGAAGCAATGAGCAGTTCTTC.

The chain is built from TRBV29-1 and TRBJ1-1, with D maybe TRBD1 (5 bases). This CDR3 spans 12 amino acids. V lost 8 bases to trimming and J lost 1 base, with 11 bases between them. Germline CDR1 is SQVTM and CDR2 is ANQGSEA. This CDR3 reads CSLLTGNTEAFF. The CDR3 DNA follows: TGCAGCCTCCTCACAGGGAACACTGAAGCTTTCTTT.

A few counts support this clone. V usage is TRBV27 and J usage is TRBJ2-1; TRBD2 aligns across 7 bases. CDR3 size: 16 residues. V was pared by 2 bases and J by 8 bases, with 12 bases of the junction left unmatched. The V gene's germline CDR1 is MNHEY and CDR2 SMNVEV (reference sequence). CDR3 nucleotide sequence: TGTGCCAGCAGTTTACGGGCGGGAGAACGGGTTGATGAGCAGTTCTTC. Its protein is CASSLRAGERVDEQFF.

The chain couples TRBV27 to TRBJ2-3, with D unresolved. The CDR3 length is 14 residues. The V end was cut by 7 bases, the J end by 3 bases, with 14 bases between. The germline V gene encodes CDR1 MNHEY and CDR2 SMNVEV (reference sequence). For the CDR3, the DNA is TGTGCCAGCAAGTATGTGATGCGGACAGATACGCAGTATTTT. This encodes CASKYVMRTDTQYF.

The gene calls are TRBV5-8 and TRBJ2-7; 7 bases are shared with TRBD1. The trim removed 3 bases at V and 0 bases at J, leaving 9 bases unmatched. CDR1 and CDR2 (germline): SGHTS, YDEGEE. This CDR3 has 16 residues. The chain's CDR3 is CASSSTWGTDSYEQYF. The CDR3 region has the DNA TGTGCCAGCAGCTCGACTTGGGGGACAGACTCCTACGAGCAGTACTTC.